This TCR beta chain was captured in a study of blood T cell repertoires in COVID-19. About the research overall: The United States, Italy and Spain were the sources of the acute and convalescent COVID-19 samples. In each case, the material was cDNA or gDNA derived from T cells, B-cell-depleted T cells, or PBMCs.

This clone was recorded once. The CDR3 spans 20 residues. Original handling: Cell counts per sample came from amplifying reference gene primers. Assay used: immunoSEQ multiplex PCR; TCRdb lists only in-frame clones, some missing. V and J calls and clone size are copied from that table; D and trimming were computed from the DNA. The sample contains 150,000 to 200,000 clones, 65% to 90% of which appear only once. Sequencing used peripheral blood. The rearrangement links TRBV21-1 to TRBJ2-2; TRBD1, as called in the table, went unchecked against the DNA. TRBV21-1 is a pseudogene locus. The receptor comes from a man in his sixties with acute or convalescent COVID-19. As DNA, the CDR3 is TGTGCCAGCAGCATGGGCGCTACCTTGGACAGGAGGGCGAACACCGGGGAGCTGTTTTTT. Encoded protein: CASSMGATLDRRANTGELFF.